The present T cell receptor beta chain was sequenced within a study of blood T cell repertoires in COVID-19. Study as a whole: COVID-19 samples collected from the United States, Italy and Spain covered acute and convalescent phases. In each case, the material was cDNA or gDNA derived from T cells, B-cell-depleted T cells, or PBMCs.

Trimming stripped 5 bases from V and 6 bases from J, with 8 bases between. Per the germline V gene, CDR1 is MNHEY and CDR2 is SVGEGT. The CDR3 has 12 amino acids. Per the authors' pipeline: Using reference gene primer amplification, nucleated cell counts were estimated. Profiled with immunoSEQ multiplex PCR; TCRdb holds only in-frame clones, not every one. The V and J calls and clone size come from that table; D and trimming were worked out from the DNA. Of 240,000 or so clones listed, approximately 78% were seen once; the top ten hold roughly 3.2%. Sequenced: peripheral blood. The source of this sequence is a woman under 30 with acute or convalescent COVID-19. This chain joins TRBV6-2 or TRBV6-3 and TRBJ2-1, with no clear D. CDR3 DNA sequence: TGTGCCAGCAGTCCGCCTAGCAATGAGCAGTTCTTC. It specifies CASSPPSNEQFF.